Below are 22 T cell receptor beta chains sequenced from a single sample in a study of technical replicates of blood from several donors. The assay was immunoSEQ multiplex PCR, and TCRdb's table has in-frame clones only and misses some. This sample has 60,000 to 80,000 clones, with around 94% found just once. The sequencing input was T cells isolated from PBMCs. The receptor source for this set is a human donor in good health.

This chain links TRBV7-8 with TRBJ2-3, with TRBD2 matching 9 bases. Germline V gives CDR1 SGHVS, CDR2 FQNEAQ. The ends lost 5 bases at V and 1 base at J; junction bases unmatched: 10. CDR3 length equals 17 residues. CDR3 sequence: CASSDIISGSGTDTQYF. DNA for the CDR3: TGTGCCAGCAGCGATATTATTAGCGGGAGTGGCACAGATACGCAGTATTTT.

This rearrangement joins TRBV11-3 to TRBJ2-7; 9 bases fit TRBD1. The CDR3 totals 14 residues. The V gene end was trimmed by 5 bases and the J gene end by 4 bases; junction bases not matched to a gene: 6. The germline gives CDR1 SGHNT, CDR2 YENEEA. This CDR3 is CASSRDRVEYEQYF. For the CDR3, the DNA is TGTGCCAGCAGCCGGGACAGGGTAGAATACGAGCAGTACTTC.

V and J are TRBV9 and TRBJ2-7, with D possibly matching TRBD2 (5 bases). The CDR3 covers 13 residues. The V end was cut by 3 bases, the J end by 3 bases, with 10 bases between. Germline V gene lookup returns CDR1 SGDLS and CDR2 YYNGEE. In nucleotides, the CDR3 is TGTGCCAGCAGCGATGGACTGTTCTACGAGCAGTACTTC. Translating gives CASSDGLFYEQYF.

V usage is TRBV6-5 and J usage is TRBJ1-2, with 10 bases matching TRBD1. The ends lost 2 bases at V and 7 bases at J; junction bases unmatched: 1. This CDR3 spans 13 amino acids. Per the germline V gene, CDR1 is MNHEY and CDR2 is SVGAGI. The CDR3 coding sequence is TGTGCCAGCAGTTACGGGACAGGGGCTGGCTACACCTTC. Amino acid sequence: CASSYGTGAGYTF.

This clone has just one count. The rearrangement joins TRBV27 to TRBJ2-3; TRBD1 matches at 8 bases. J lost 4 bases, V lost 9 bases, and 9 bases had no gene match. Germline V lookup: CDR1 MNHEY, CDR2 SMNVEV (reference sequence). The CDR3 runs 14 residues. The CDR3 sequence: CASRTGSGADTQYF. Here the CDR3 DNA reads TGTGCCAGTAGGACAGGGTCTGGGGCAGATACGCAGTATTTT.

The gene calls are TRBV14 and TRBJ2-3; no reliable D call. Germline lookup yields CDR1 SGHDN and CDR2 FVKESK. With 7 bases removed from V and 0 bases from J, the gap between germline ends came to 14 bases. The CDR3 spans 15 residues. The CDR3 reads CASNPSSSSTDTQYF. The CDR3 DNA reads as TGTGCCAGCAACCCTTCGAGTTCTAGCACAGATACGCAGTATTTT.

This rearrangement joins TRBV11-1 to TRBJ2-7, with TRBD2 identical over 10 bases. CDR3 size: 14 residues. V gave up 7 bases and J gave up 6 bases; unmatched junction bases: 9. Germline V CDR1 and CDR2: SGHAT, FQDESV (reference sequence). For the CDR3, the DNA is TGTGCCAGCAACCAACCGGGACTAGCGTCCGAGCAGTACTTC. This gives the protein CASNQPGLASEQYF. The whole variable domain, remainder taken from reference TRBV11-1 and TRBJ2-7, is EAEVAQSPRYKITEKSQAVAFWCDPISGHATLYWYRQILGQGPELLVQFQDESVVDDSQLPKDRFSAERLKGVDSTLKIQPAELGDSAMYLCASNQPGLASEQYFGPGTRLTVT.

This chain joins TRBV27 and TRBJ2-3; 10 bases agree with TRBD2. Germline CDR1 reads MNHEY; CDR2 reads SMNVEV (reference sequence). J lost 4 bases, V lost 2 bases, and 9 bases had no gene match. The CDR3 is 17 residues long. The CDR3 DNA reads as TGTGCCAGCAGTTTACCCCCTGTGAGCGGGAGGGCAGATACGCAGTATTTT. Its protein product is CASSLPPVSGRADTQYF.

The chain joins TRBV7-9 to TRBJ1-2, with unresolved D. Deletions cut 0 bases from V and 1 base from J, with 9 bases between. CDR1 SEHNR and CDR2 FQNEAQ come from the germline V gene (reference sequence). The CDR3 has 15 residues. CDR3 nucleotides: TGTGCCAGCAGCTTAGCTCTAGGTATTAACTATGGCTACACCTTC. Translated: CASSLALGINYGYTF. Supplemented by reference TRBV7-9 and TRBJ1-2, the full variable domain reads DTGVSQNPRHKITKRGQNVTFRCDPISEHNRLYWYRQTLGQGPEFLTYFQNEAQLEKSRLLSDRFSAERPKGSFSTLEIQRTEQGDSAMYLCASSLALGINYGYTFGSGTRLTVV.

The gene calls are TRBV28 and TRBJ2-3; TRBD2 is a possible D gene (5 bases). Trimming left V 2 bases short and J 4 bases short, with 10 bases between. The V gene's germline CDR1 is MDHEN and CDR2 SYDVKM. The CDR3 covers 14 residues. This CDR3 is CASSLRGSSDTQYF. DNA for the CDR3: TGTGCCAGCAGTTTAAGAGGGAGTTCAGATACGCAGTATTTT.

The V and J genes are TRBV5-1 and TRBJ1-5, with 10 bases identical to TRBD1. V shed 4 bases and J 0 bases; nucleotides not matched to a gene: 13. CDR1 and CDR2 (germline): SGHRS, YFSETQ. The CDR3 runs to 19 residues. This CDR3 is CASSLNPTGGVYSNQPQHF. In DNA, the CDR3 is TGCGCCAGCAGCCTAAATCCGACAGGGGGCGTCTATAGCAATCAGCCCCAGCATTTT. Looking up the rest from reference TRBV5-1 and TRBJ1-5 gives the full variable domain: KAGVTQTPRYLIKTRGQQVTLSCSPISGHRSVSWYQQTPGQGLQFLFEYFSETQRNKGNFPGRFSGRQFSNSRSEMNVSTLELGDSALYLCASSLNPTGGVYSNQPQHFGDGTRLSIL.

This chain joins TRBV11-2 and TRBJ2-1; TRBD1 agrees at 7 bases. CDR1 SGHAT and CDR2 FQNNGV come from the germline V gene. V lost 3 bases, J lost 8 bases, and 4 bases stayed unmatched. The CDR3 is 13 amino acids. The CDR3 region has the DNA TGTGCCAGCAGCTTTGGCAGGGGGTATGAGCAGTTCTTC. Amino acids: CASSFGRGYEQFF.

V and J are TRBV6-1 and TRBJ2-7, with TRBD2 matching 11 bases. Germline CDR1 MNHNS, CDR2 SASEGT. The CDR3 is 15 residues long. The V and J ends lost 6 bases and 3 bases, in that order; junction bases with no gene match: 7. The CDR3 DNA reads as TGTGCCAGCAGCGTGGCGACTAGCGGGATCTACGAGCAGTACTTC. Its translation is CASSVATSGIYEQYF.

The chain employs TRBV5-1 and TRBJ2-3; TRBD2 aligns across 12 bases. The J segment lost 3 bases and the V segment lost 0 bases, leaving 2 bases of the junction unmatched. Germline V gives CDR1 SGHRS, CDR2 YFSETQ. This CDR3 has 16 amino acids. The CDR3, as DNA: TGCGCCAGCAGCTTGGGACTAGCGGGAGAGACAGATACGCAGTATTTT. Translated, it gives CASSLGLAGETDTQYF.

This sequence joins TRBV7-3 and TRBJ2-7, with TRBD1 matching 9 bases. Germline CDR1 reads SGHTA; CDR2 reads FQGTGA. With V trimmed by 1 base and J by 2 bases, 3 bases remained unmatched. The CDR3 is made up of 15 amino acids. The CDR3 loop is CASSLMGQGTYEQYF. In DNA form, the CDR3 reads TGTGCCAGCAGCTTAATGGGACAGGGAACCTACGAGCAGTACTTC.

This sequence joins TRBV19 and TRBJ2-5, with D possibly TRBD1 on 6 matching bases. V dropped 6 bases and J dropped 0 bases, with 8 bases sitting between them. Germline V CDR1 and CDR2: LNHDA, SQIVND (reference sequence). The CDR3 spans 13 residues. The CDR3 nucleotides are TGTGCCAGTAGGGGGGCGGACCAAGAGACCCAGTACTTC. Its protein product is CASRGADQETQYF.

J is TRBJ2-7 and V is TRBV28; D gene uncertain. The germline CDR1 and CDR2 sequences are MDHEN and SYDVKM. The CDR3 length is 12 residues. Between the trimmed V and J ends, which lost 7 bases and 3 bases, there was a span of 10 bases. This chain's CDR3 is CASKSPSYEQYF. The CDR3 DNA follows: TGTGCCAGCAAGAGTCCGAGCTACGAGCAGTACTTC.

The rearrangement uses TRBV2 and TRBJ2-7; D is perhaps TRBD2 (6 bases). With 6 bases removed from V and 2 bases from J, the gap between germline ends came to 11 bases. The CDR3 totals 13 residues. Germline lookup yields CDR1 SNHLY and CDR2 FYNNEI. CDR3 loop: CASRDYFTYEQYF. As DNA, the CDR3 is TGTGCCAGCAGGGACTACTTTACCTACGAGCAGTACTTC.

The chain uses TRBV9 and TRBJ2-7; tentative D call: TRBD2 (5 bases). CDR1 and CDR2 from the germline V gene are SGDLS and YYNGEE. Trimming took 0 bases from V and 2 from J, leaving 15 bases between them. The CDR3 consists of 16 residues. CDR3 region: CASSVAAGADTYEQYF. The CDR3 DNA sequence: TGTGCCAGCAGCGTAGCTGCTGGAGCGGATACCTACGAGCAGTACTTC.

This chain links TRBV19 with TRBJ2-2, with D tentatively TRBD2 (6 bases). This CDR3 region has 13 residues. V gave up 5 bases and J gave up 7 bases, with 11 bases separating them. CDR1 is LNHDA and CDR2 is SQIVND in the germline V gene (reference sequence). CDR3 loop: CASSGRDFGELFF. The CDR3 nucleotides are TGTGCCAGTAGTGGGCGGGACTTCGGGGAGCTGTTTTTT.

J is TRBJ2-5 and V is TRBV28; the match to TRBD2 covers 8 bases. There are 16 residues in the CDR3. With V trimmed by 6 bases and J by 5 bases, 14 bases remained unmatched. CDR1 is MDHEN, CDR2 SYDVKM, per germline. CDR3 residues: CASRYGASGFKETQYF. CDR3 coding DNA: TGTGCCAGCAGATATGGTGCTAGCGGGTTTAAGGAGACCCAGTACTTC. The whole variable domain, remainder taken from reference TRBV28 and TRBJ2-5, is DVKVTQSSRYLVKRTGEKVFLECVQDMDHENMFWYRQDPGLGLRLIYFSYDVKMKEKGDIPEGYSVSREKKERFSLILESASTNQTSMYLCASRYGASGFKETQYFGPGTRLLVL.

The V and J genes are TRBV11-3 and TRBJ2-2; 10 bases match TRBD1. The ends lost 8 bases at V and 0 bases at J; junction bases unmatched: 9. Germline V CDR1 and CDR2: SGHNT, YENEEA. CDR3 size: 17 residues. Here the CDR3 reads CASATDRGLSNTGELFF. The CDR3 DNA follows: TGTGCCAGCGCGACCGACAGGGGGCTATCGAACACCGGGGAGCTGTTTTTT.